This note documents a single TCR beta chain sequence. Its antigen is unidentified. Germline V CDR1 and CDR2: SGHTA, FQGTGA. There are 15 residues in the CDR3. The V gene end was trimmed by 3 bases and the J gene end by 8 bases; junction bases not matched to a gene: 8. The data originate from a study of cytomegalovirus exposure and HLA in healthy donors. The study's findings and limits: Other equally common chains were less clonally expanded than HLA-associated TCR beta chains, a later analysis showed.

With 60 Vbeta and 13 Jbeta primers, the PCR was carried out. Repertoires were generated with immunoSEQ multiplex PCR, while TCRdb's copy carries only in-frame clones and drops some. This sample has about 120,000 clones, with 70% to 80% found just once. Everyone who donated was a healthy bone marrow donor. When sampled, the donors appeared nominally healthy, though they likely had unrecorded immune exposures. The sample was PBMCs. This chain links TRBV7-3 with TRBJ2-1; 9 positions agree with TRBD2. This TCR derives from a woman in her forties in good health and CMV-seropositive. Written as DNA, the CDR3 is TGTGCCAGCAGCTTGAGCGGGAGGAGTGGGGATGAGCAGTTCTTC. It translates to CASSLSGRSGDEQFF.